The 6 T cell receptor beta chains reported below all come from one sample, sequenced in a study of shared clonotypes between healthy human individuals. The protocol was immunoSEQ multiplex PCR, while the TCRdb copy is restricted to in-frame clones and leaves out a portion. In the table there are about 2.4 million clones, 90% to 95% of which are singletons. The sequencing sample was made of naive CD4+ T cells from PBMCs. Subset: CD45RA+ positively selected. These receptors were collected from a man aged 18 to 29 in good health. Some clones in this sample may be carry-over from other donors' samples.

The chain combines TRBV18 with TRBJ2-5, with D unclear. CDR1 and CDR2 from the germline V gene are KGHSH and LQKENI. V gave up 0 bases and J gave up 1 base, with 6 bases separating them. The CDR3 loop spans 14 amino acids. The CDR3 sequence: CASSPPQAQETQYF. The CDR3 coding sequence is TGTGCCAGCTCACCACCGCAGGCCCAAGAGACCCAGTACTTC.

The gene calls are TRBV15 and TRBJ1-6; D gene uncertain. V lost 1 base, J lost 7 bases, and 8 bases lay in between. The V gene's germline CDR1 is LNHNV and CDR2 YYDKDF (reference sequence). The CDR3 length is 14 residues. CDR3 amino acids: CATSRATSNSPLHF. The CDR3 DNA is TGTGCCACCAGCAGAGCAACGTCCAATTCACCCCTCCACTTT.

V gene TRBV19 combines with J gene TRBJ1-1; tentative D call: TRBD1 (6 bases). CDR3 length: 16 residues. Looked up from germline, CDR1 is LNHDA and CDR2 is SQIVND (reference sequence). Trimming removed 11 bases at V and 0 bases at J, with 22 bases between. The CDR3: CASSPGTRNLNTEAFF. The CDR3 nucleotides read TGTGCCTCATCCCCCGGGACAAGAAATTTGAACACTGAAGCTTTCTTT.

This chain connects TRBV28 to TRBJ2-6; D may match TRBD1 or TRBD2 (5 bases each). The CDR3 is made up of 15 amino acids. V gave up 10 bases and J gave up 2 bases, with 15 bases separating them. Germline assignment: CDR1 MDHEN and CDR2 SYDVKM. DNA of the CDR3: TGTGCCACCAGCTCTTCGGGGCCTGGGGCCAACGTCCTGACTTTC. It encodes CATSSSGPGANVLTF. The full variable domain, rest sourced from reference TRBV28 and TRBJ2-6, is DVKVTQSSRYLVKRTGEKVFLECVQDMDHENMFWYRQDPGLGLRLIYFSYDVKMKEKGDIPEGYSVSREKKERFSLILESASTNQTSMYLCATSSSGPGANVLTFGAGSRLTVL.

V is TRBV19 and J is TRBJ2-7, with D uncertain. Trimming took off 2 bases at V and 0 bases at J, with 11 bases between the two ends. This CDR3 has 15 residues. Germline V lookup: CDR1 LNHDA, CDR2 SQIVND (reference sequence). CDR3 residues: CASSINGWSSYEQYF. Here the CDR3 DNA reads TGTGCCAGTAGTATAAATGGCTGGAGCTCCTACGAGCAGTACTTC.

V usage is TRBV7-9 and J usage is TRBJ2-5; 7 nucleotides line up with TRBD2. CDR3 length equals 14 residues. V was pared by 4 bases and J by 5 bases, with 7 bases of the junction left unmatched. Germline loops: CDR1 SEHNR, CDR2 FQNEAQ (reference sequence). The CDR3 protein is CASSSLRELETQYF. The CDR3 coding sequence is TGTGCCAGCAGCTCCTTGCGGGAGCTGGAGACCCAGTACTTC.